The rows below give T cell receptor beta chains drawn from one sample of a study of PD-1 and CTLA-4 blockade in melanoma. Data came from immunoSEQ multiplex PCR; TCRdb stores just in-frame clones and leaves some out. The table has about 16,000 clones, approximately 63% seen once. The sequencing here drew on CD8+ T cells from peripheral blood, taken from a patient given anti-PD-1 treatment. The source is a human donor with melanoma. Both conserved end residues are part of each CDR3. Fields, in order: V gene, J gene, clone size, D gene, CDR3 protein, CDR3 DNA. A D gene is named only where the DNA matches it firmly. Only part of the rows carry a size: once, few, many, or a class if the clone is expanded.

>TRBV9|TRBJ2-2|.|TRBD1
CASSVDGQAYTGELFF
TGTGCCAGCAGCGTAGATGGACAGGCCTACACCGGGGAGCTGTTTTTT
>TRBV3-1/TRBV3-2|TRBJ2-2|once|.
CASSPLGGMTGELFF
TGTGCCAGCAGCCCGCTAGGGGGGATGACCGGGGAGCTGTTTTTT
>TRBV6-5|TRBJ2-1|.|.
CASSYWEGGDEQFF
TGTGCCAGCAGTTACTGGGAGGGGGGGGATGAGCAGTTCTTC
>TRBV6-5|TRBJ2-1|.|TRBD1
CASSFLRDREHNEQFF
TGTGCCAGCAGTTTTCTACGGGACAGGGAGCACAATGAGCAGTTCTTC
>TRBV11-3|TRBJ1-1|.|TRBD1
CASSTRGPNTEAFF
TGTGCCAGCAGCACCAGGGGGCCGAACACTGAAGCTTTCTTT
>TRBV29-1|TRBJ2-3|.|.
CSVEDLHRGGYTDTQYF
TGCAGCGTTGAAGATCTTCATAGAGGGGGATACACAGATACGCAGTATTTT
>TRBV7-9|TRBJ2-1|.|.
CASSLPGLPYNEQFF
TGTGCCAGCAGCTTACCGGGGCTTCCATACAATGAGCAGTTCTTC
>TRBV9|TRBJ2-3|few|TRBD2
CASSVGSGGAGDTQYF
TGTGCCAGCAGCGTAGGTAGCGGGGGGGCCGGAGATACGCAGTATTTT
>TRBV28|TRBJ2-5|.|TRBD1
CASSTGQSKRQETQYF
TGTGCCAGCAGTACGGGACAGTCCAAGAGGCAAGAGACCCAGTACTTC
>TRBV9|TRBJ2-2|.|.
CASSVARDPRNTGELFF
TGTGCCAGCAGCGTAGCTCGGGACCCTAGGAATACCGGGGAGCTGTTTTTT
>TRBV5-6|TRBJ2-2|.|TRBD1
CASSGQGQTGELFF
TGTGCCAGCAGCGGACAGGGCCAAACCGGGGAGCTGTTTTTT
>TRBV27|TRBJ1-1|.|.
CASSYRTEAFF
TGTGCCAGCAGTTACAGAACTGAAGCTTTCTTT
>TRBV2|TRBJ1-2|.|.
CASRGYTF
TGTGCCAGCAGGGGCTACACCTTC
>TRBV6-2/TRBV6-3|TRBJ1-5|.|TRBD1
CASSYETGGASNQPQHF
TGTGCCAGCAGTTACGAGACAGGGGGCGCGAGCAATCAGCCCCAGCATTTT
>TRBV2|TRBJ2-3|once|.
CASSLRGRYTDTQYF
TGTGCCAGCAGCCTTCGGGGCAGGTACACAGATACGCAGTATTTT
>TRBV29-1|TRBJ2-5|.|TRBD1
CSVESGRGNFETQYF
TGCAGCGTTGAGTCGGGCAGGGGGAATTTCGAGACCCAGTACTTC